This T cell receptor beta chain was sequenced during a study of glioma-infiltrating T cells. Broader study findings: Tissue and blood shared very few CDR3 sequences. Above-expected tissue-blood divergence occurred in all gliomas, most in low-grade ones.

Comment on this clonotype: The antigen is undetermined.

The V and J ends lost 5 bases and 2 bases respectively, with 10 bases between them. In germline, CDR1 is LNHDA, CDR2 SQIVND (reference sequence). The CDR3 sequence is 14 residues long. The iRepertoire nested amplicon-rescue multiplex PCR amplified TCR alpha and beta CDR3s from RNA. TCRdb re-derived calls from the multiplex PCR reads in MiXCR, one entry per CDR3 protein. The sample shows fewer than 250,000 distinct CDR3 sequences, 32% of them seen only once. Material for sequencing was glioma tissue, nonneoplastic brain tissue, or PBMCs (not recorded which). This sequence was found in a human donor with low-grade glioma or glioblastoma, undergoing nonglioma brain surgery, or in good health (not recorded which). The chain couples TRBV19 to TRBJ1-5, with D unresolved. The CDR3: CASSGLQGNQPQHF. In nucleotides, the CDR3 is TGTGCCAGTAGTGGCCTTCAAGGCAATCAGCCCCAGCATTTT.